This TCR beta chain was documented in a study of blood T cell repertoires in COVID-19. Study-level background: Sources were T cells, B-cell-depleted T cells, or PBMCs; the material itself was cDNA or gDNA.

Libraries were prepared by immunoSEQ multiplex PCR; TCRdb keeps only in-frame clonotypes and omits some of them. The data hold roughly 440,000 clones, with about 91% observed a single time. V was shortened by 2 bases and J by 1 base, with 24 bases between the two germline ends. The CDR3 has 20 residues. The specimen sequenced was peripheral blood. This chain links TRBV23-1 with TRBJ1-5; a weak D match, TRBD1 (5 bases). TRBV23-1 is recorded as an ORF, its role being uncertain. This TCR derives from a woman aged 50 to 60 with COVID-19, enrolled during active disease. This CDR3 is CASSQMGLQGLVRSNQPQHF. The CDR3 bases are TGCGCCAGCAGTCAAATGGGGTTGCAGGGTCTGGTGCGGAGCAATCAGCCCCAGCATTTT.